This note documents a single T cell receptor (beta chain) sequence. This clone was counted ten times or more. Its target antigen remains unknown. Germline is not matched at one junction end, which may reflect a read error. The sample belongs to a study of blood T cell repertoires in COVID-19 (TCRdb year 2020). Regarding the complete study: Samples covering the acute and convalescent phases of COVID-19 were provided by collaborators in the United States, Italy and Spain. HLA class I and class II types, where available, came from metadata supplied by the sample provider rather than from assay-based typing. The repertoires were released in a freely available public database intended as a resource for research on the immune response to SARS-CoV-2. The material from the prospective study consisted of cDNA or gDNA derived from T cells, B-cell-depleted T cells, or PBMCs. The samples were drawn from two sources: the first 160 participants of the ongoing ImmuneRACE study, and 1,254 subjects contributed by 6 global collaborators. Sample metadata almost always included a de-identified subject ID, COVID-19 status, age in years and sex. Deeply sampled blood TCRbeta repertoires from subjects exposed to, actively infected with, or recovered from COVID-19 were included in the dataset. General conclusions and limits of the study: How much clinical and demographic metadata was included differed by source and by participant, and the metadata was provided uncurated.

TCRbeta CDR3 regions were amplified from genomic DNA by means of the immunoSEQ Assay, a bias-controlled multiplex PCR. Per the original workflow: The number of nucleated cells in each sample was estimated by amplification of reference gene primers within the assay. To quantify the absolute abundance of each unique TCRbeta CDR3 rearrangement, sequence reads were collapsed and filtered. For each sample, productive Simpson clonality was calculated by taking the square root of Simpson's diversity index across productive rearrangements. In its TCRdb copy, this immuneACCESS table keeps in-frame sequences only and misses some clones. Where compared with another copy, unresolved V genes explain less than half of these, and the others have no known cause. V, J and clone size were drawn from that table, and D and trimming were deduced from the DNA. The sample table lists tens of thousands of clones, 80% of them with a count of one. The ten largest make up roughly 16% of the sample.

Each collaborating institution followed its own protocols to collect whole blood in K2EDTA tubes. Collaborator samples were shipped for TCRbeta analysis as frozen whole blood, isolated PBMCs, or DNA extracted from either sample type. The germline V gene sets CDR1 to SGDLS and CDR2 to YYNGEE. The CDR3, cysteine through phenylalanine, is 15 amino acids long. Of the read, only the CDR3 DNA is kept; its 45 bases are in frame from base 1. The receptor chain draws on TRBV9 and TRBJ2-1, and perhaps TRBD2 as D gene, on 5 matching bases. The sequenced sample was peripheral blood. This TCR came from a human donor in a cohort sampled during active COVID-19. The DNA is as follows: TGTGCCAGCAGCGTAGGAGGGTCCAACTCAATGAGTTTGCTCTTC. The translation is CASSVGGSNSMSLLF.